The present T cell receptor (beta chain) was sequenced within a study of T cells in localized non-small cell lung cancer. Trimming stripped 1 base from V and 1 base from J, with 5 bases between. CDR1 SQVTM and CDR2 ANQGSEA come from the germline V gene. This CDR3 comprises 13 residues. The study's findings and limits: In the blood, greater T cell density corresponded to longer overall survival. Only one tumor region went through sequencing, so heterogeneity may still be there. Uninvolved neighboring lung showed the greatest T cell clonality, exceeding tumor. Appearance in adjacent lung was seen for a median approximately 59 of the top 100 tumor clones.

This table comes from immunoSEQ multiplex PCR, and its TCRdb copy is limited to in-frame clones, with some not included. The sample contains about 7,000 clones, around 50% of which appear only once. Concerning this clone itself: Its antigen is unidentified.

Sequenced material: lymph node tissue, taken before any cancer treatment. This sequence was found in a female donor over 55 with stage I lung adenocarcinoma. This chain links TRBV29-1 with TRBJ1-3; D not resolved. The CDR3 loop is CSVEGGSGNTIYF. CDR3 DNA: TGCAGCGTTGAAGGGGGTTCTGGAAACACCATATATTTT.